The clone carrying this T cell receptor (beta chain) was picked up many times. The antigen is undetermined. During its preparation, the TCRbeta library received unique molecular identifiers. MiXCR, run by TCRdb on the PCR reads, gives a single entry per CDR3 protein. The sample lists approximately 230,000 distinct CDR3 sequences, roughly 24% occurring once. This record belongs to a study of T-cell reconstitution after alpha-beta-depleted transplantation in children. Overall study results and limits: Expanded graft clones, several hundred of them, were reportedly the source of alpha-beta T cells about two months after transplant.

The V end lost 2 bases, the J end lost 0 bases, and 23 bases lay between the germline ends. CDR1 and CDR2 from the germline V gene are SEHNR and FQNEAQ (reference sequence). The CDR3 totals 21 residues. Here the sequenced sample was PBMCs, taken before TCRalphabeta/CD19-depleted stem cell transplant. The rearrangement uses TRBV7-9 and TRBJ2-6; D gene ambiguous. This receptor was taken from a girl aged 2-10 years with Fanconi anemia, due to receive a stem cell transplant. The CDR3 spells CASSLPYWRQGYFSGANVLTF. The CDR3 DNA reads TGTGCCAGCAGCTTACCTTACTGGAGACAAGGCTACTTCTCTGGGGCCAACGTCCTGACTTTC.